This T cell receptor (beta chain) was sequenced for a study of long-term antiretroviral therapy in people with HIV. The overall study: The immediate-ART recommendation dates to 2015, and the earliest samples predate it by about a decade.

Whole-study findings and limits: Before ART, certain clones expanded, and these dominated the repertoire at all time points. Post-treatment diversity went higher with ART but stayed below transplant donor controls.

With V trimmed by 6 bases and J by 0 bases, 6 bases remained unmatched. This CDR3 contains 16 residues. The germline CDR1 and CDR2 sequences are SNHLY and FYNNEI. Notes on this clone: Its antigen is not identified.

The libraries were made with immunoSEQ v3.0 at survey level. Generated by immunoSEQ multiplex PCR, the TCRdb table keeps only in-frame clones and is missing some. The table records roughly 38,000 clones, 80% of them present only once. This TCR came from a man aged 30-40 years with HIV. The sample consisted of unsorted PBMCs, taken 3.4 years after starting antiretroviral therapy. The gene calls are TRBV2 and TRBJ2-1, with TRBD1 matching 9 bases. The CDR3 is CASRSGTGTSYNEQFF. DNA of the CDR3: TGTGCCAGCAGGAGTGGGACAGGGACCTCCTACAATGAGCAGTTCTTC.